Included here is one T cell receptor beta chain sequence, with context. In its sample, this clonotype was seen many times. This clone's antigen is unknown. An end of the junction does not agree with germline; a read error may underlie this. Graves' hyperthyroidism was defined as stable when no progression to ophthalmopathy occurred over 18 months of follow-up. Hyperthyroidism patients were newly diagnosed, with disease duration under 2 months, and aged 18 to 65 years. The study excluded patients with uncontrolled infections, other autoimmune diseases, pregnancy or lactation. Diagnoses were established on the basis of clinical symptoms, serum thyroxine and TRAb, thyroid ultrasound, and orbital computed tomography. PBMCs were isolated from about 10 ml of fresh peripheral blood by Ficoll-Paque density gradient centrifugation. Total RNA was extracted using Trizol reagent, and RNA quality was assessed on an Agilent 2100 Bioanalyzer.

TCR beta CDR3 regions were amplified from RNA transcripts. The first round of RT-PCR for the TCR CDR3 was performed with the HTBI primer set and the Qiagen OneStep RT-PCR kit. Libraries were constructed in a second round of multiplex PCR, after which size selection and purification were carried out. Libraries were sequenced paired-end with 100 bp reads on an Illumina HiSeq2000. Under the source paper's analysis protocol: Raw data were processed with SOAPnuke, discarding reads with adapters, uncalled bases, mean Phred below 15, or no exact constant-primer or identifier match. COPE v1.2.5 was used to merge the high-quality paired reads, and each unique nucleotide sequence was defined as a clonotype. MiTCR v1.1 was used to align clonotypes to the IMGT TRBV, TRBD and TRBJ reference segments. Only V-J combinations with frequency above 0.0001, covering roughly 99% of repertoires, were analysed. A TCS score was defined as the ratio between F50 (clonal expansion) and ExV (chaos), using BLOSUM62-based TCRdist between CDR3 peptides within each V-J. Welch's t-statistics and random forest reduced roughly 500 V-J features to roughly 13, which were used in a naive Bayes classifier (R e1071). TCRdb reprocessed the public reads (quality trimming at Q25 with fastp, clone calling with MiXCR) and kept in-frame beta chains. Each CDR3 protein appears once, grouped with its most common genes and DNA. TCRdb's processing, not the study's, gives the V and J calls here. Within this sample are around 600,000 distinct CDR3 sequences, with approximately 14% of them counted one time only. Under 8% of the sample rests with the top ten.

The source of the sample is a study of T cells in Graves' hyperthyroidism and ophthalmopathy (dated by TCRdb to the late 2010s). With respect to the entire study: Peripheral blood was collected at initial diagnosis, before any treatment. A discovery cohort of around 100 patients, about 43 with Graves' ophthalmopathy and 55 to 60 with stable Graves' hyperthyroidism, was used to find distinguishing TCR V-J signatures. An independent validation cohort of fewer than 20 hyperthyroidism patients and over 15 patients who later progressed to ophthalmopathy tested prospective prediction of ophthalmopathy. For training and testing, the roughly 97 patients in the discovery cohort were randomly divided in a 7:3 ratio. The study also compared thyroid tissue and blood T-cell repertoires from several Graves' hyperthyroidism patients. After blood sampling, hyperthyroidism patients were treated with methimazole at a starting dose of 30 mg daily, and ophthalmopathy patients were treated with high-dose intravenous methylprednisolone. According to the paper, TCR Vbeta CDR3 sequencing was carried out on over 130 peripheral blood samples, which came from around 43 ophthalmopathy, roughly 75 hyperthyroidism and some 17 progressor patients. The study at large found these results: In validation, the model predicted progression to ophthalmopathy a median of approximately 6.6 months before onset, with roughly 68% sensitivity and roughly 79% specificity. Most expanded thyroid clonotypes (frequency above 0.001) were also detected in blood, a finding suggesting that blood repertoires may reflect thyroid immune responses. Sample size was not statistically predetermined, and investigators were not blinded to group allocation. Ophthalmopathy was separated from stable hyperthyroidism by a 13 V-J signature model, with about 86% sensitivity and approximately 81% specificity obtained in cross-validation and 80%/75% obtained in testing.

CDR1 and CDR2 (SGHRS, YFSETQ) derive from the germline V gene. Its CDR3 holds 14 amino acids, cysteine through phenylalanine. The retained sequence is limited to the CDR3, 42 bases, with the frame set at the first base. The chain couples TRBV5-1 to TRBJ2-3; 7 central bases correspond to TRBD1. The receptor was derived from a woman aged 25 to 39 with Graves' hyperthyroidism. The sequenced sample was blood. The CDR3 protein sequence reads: CASSPGQGTDTQYF. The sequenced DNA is TGTGCCAGCAGCCCCGGACAGGGCACAGATACGCAGTATTTT.